The TCR beta chain under discussion was sequenced for a study of blood T cell repertoires in COVID-19. Study in general: The study drew acute and convalescent COVID-19 samples from the United States, Italy and Spain. In each case, the material was cDNA or gDNA derived from T cells, B-cell-depleted T cells, or PBMCs.

As processed by the authors: Estimates of nucleated cell counts were drawn from the amplification of reference gene primers. Data came from immunoSEQ multiplex PCR; TCRdb stores just in-frame clones and leaves some out. V and J calls and clone size are those listed in that table; D and trimming were worked out from the DNA. The data contain roughly 41,000 clones, about four fifths of them seen just once; the ten biggest clones take up roughly 47%. Germline V lookup: CDR1 SGHRS, CDR2 YFSETQ. This CDR3 is built from 15 residues. Trimming removed 4 bases from V and 4 bases from J, with 17 bases in between.

The chain employs TRBV5-1 and TRBJ1-2; the D gene is possibly TRBD1 (5 bases). The sequence was obtained from an elderly woman with acute or convalescent COVID-19. The sample taken for sequencing was peripheral blood. CDR3 amino acids: CASSLGLGGVYGYTF. The CDR3 DNA sequence: TGCGCCAGCAGCCTGGGACTCGGTGGAGTCTATGGCTACACCTTC. Supplemented by reference TRBV5-1 and TRBJ1-2, the full variable domain reads KAGVTQTPRYLIKTRGQQVTLSCSPISGHRSVSWYQQTPGQGLQFLFEYFSETQRNKGNFPGRFSGRQFSNSRSEMNVSTLELGDSALYLCASSLGLGGVYGYTFGSGTRLTVV.